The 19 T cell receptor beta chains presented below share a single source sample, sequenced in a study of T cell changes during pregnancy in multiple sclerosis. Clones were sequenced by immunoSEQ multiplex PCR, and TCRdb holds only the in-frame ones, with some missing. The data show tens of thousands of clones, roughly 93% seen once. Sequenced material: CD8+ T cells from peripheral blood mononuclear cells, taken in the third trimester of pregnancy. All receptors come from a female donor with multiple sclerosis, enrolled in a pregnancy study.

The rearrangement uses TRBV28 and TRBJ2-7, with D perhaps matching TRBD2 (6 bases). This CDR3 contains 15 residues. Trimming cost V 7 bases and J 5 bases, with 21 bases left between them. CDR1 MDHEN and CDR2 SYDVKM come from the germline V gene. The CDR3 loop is CASNPSEGPFHEQYF. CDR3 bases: TGTGCCAGCAATCCCTCGGAGGGGCCCTTCCACGAGCAGTACTTC.

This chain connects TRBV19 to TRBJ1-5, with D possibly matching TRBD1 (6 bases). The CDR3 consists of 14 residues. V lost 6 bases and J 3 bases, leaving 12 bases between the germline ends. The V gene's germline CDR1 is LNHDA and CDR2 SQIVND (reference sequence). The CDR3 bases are TGTGCCAGTAGCGTGGGGACACCCAATCAGCCCCAGCATTTT. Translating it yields CASSVGTPNQPQHF.

Here the CDR3 reads CASSLGAGDTDTQYF. DNA of the CDR3: TGTGCCAGCAGCTTAGGAGCGGGAGACACAGATACGCAGTATTTT. V gene TRBV7-3 combines with J gene TRBJ2-3, with 8 bases fitting TRBD2. The J segment lost 2 bases and the V segment lost 2 bases, leaving 3 bases of the junction unmatched. Germline CDR1 SGHTA, CDR2 FQGTGA. This CDR3 is 15 amino acids long.

The chain's CDR3 is CASSEGQAKLEKLFF. The CDR3 region has the DNA TGTGCCAGCAGCGAGGGACAGGCCAAGCTAGAAAAACTGTTTTTT. This chain connects TRBV9 to TRBJ1-4; TRBD1 matches 8 bases. Germline V lookup: CDR1 SGDLS, CDR2 YYNGEE. This CDR3 contains 15 residues. With 3 bases clipped from V and 8 bases from J, the junction kept 9 bases outside the gene matches.

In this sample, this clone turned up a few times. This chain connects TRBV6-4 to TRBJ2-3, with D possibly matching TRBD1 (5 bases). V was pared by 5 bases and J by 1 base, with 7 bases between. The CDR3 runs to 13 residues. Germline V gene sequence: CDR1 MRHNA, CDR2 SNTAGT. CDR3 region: CASSKQGTDTQYF. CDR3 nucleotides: TGTGCCAGCAGTAAACAGGGCACAGATACGCAGTATTTT.

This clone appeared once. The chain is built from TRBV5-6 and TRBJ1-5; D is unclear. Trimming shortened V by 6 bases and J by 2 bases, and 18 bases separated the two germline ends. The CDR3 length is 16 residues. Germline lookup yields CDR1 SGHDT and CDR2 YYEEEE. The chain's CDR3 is CASTLGGLGGNQPQHF. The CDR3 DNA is TGTGCCAGCACCCTCGGAGGGTTAGGTGGCAATCAGCCCCAGCATTTT.

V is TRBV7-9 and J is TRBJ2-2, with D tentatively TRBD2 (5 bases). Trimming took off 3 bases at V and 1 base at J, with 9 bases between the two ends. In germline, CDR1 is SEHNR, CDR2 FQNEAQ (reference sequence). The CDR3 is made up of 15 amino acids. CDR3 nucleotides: TGTGCCAGCAGCTTGGGCGAGGGGAACACCGGGGAGCTGTTTTTT. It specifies CASSLGEGNTGELFF.

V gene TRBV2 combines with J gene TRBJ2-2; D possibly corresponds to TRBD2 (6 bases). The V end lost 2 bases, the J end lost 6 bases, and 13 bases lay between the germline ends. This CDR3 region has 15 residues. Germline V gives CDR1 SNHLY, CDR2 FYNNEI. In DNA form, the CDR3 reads TGTGCCAGCAGTGAATTGGGGACTGGCCCCGGGGAGCTGTTTTTT. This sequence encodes CASSELGTGPGELFF. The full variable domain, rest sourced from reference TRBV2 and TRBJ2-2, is EPEVTQTPSHQVTQMGQEVILRCVPISNHLYFYWYRQILGQKVEFLVSFYNNEISEKSEIFDDQFSVERPDGSNFTLKIRSTKLEDSAMYFCASSELGTGPGELFFGEGSRLTVL.

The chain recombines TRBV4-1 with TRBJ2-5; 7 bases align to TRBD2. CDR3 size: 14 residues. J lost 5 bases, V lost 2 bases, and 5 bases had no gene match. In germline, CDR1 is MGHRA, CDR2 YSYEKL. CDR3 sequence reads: CASSQQRDTETQYF. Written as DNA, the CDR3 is TGCGCCAGCAGCCAACAGCGGGATACCGAGACCCAGTACTTC.

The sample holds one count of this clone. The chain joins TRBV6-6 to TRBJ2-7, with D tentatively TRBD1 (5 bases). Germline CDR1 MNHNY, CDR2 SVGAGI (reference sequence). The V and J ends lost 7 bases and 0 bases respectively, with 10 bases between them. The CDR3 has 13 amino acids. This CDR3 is CASTRTRSYEQYF. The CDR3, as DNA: TGTGCCAGCACCCGGACACGCTCCTACGAGCAGTACTTC.

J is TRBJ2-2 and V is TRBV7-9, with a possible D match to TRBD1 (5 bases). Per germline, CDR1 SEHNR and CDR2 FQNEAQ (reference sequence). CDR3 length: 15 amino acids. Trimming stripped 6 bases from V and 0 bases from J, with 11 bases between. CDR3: CASRGARANTGELFF. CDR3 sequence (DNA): TGTGCCAGCAGGGGCGCCAGGGCGAACACCGGGGAGCTGTTTTTT.

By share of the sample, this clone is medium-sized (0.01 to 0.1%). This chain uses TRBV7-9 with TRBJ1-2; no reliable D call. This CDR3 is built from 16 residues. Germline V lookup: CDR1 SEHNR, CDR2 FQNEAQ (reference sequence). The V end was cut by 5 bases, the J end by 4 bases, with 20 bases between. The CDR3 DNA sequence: TGTGCCAGCAGCGACTACCGGGCCCCGGGTGGCTATGGCTACACCTTC. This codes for CASSDYRAPGGYGYTF.

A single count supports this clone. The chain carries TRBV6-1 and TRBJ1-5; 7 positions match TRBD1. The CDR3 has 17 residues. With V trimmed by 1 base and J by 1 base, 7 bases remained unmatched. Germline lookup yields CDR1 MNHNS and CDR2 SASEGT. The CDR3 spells CASSEVVGGGSNQPQHF. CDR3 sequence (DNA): TGTGCCAGCAGTGAAGTGGTAGGGGGCGGCAGCAATCAGCCCCAGCATTTT.

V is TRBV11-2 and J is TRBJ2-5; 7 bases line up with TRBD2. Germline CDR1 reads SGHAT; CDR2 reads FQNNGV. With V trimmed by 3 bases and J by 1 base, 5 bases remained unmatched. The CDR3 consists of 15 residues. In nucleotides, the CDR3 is TGTGCCAGCAGCTTCTGGGGGGGGTTCCAAGAGACCCAGTACTTC. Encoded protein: CASSFWGGFQETQYF.

The CDR3 DNA sequence: TGTGCCAGCAGCCCCCCCTTACTAGATACAGCCAAAAACATTCAGTACTTC. Translated, it gives CASSPPLLDTAKNIQYF. This sequence joins TRBV7-8 and TRBJ2-4; tentatively, D is TRBD2 (5 bases). The CDR3 spans 17 residues. Trimming left V 5 bases short and J 0 bases short, with 17 bases between. CDR1 and CDR2 (germline): SGHVS, FQNEAQ.

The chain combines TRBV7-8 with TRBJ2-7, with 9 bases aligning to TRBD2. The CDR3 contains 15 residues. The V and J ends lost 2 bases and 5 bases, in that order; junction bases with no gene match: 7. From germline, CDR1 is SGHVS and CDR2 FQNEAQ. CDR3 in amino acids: CASSLYSGSNNEQYF. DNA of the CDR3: TGTGCCAGCAGCTTATATAGCGGGAGCAACAACGAGCAGTACTTC.

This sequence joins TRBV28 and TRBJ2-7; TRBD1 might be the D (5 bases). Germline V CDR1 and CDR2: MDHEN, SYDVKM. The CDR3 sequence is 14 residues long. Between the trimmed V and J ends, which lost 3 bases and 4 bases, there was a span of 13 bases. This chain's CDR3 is CASSFSRQLYEQYF. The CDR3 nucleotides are TGTGCCAGCAGTTTTTCAAGACAGTTGTACGAGCAGTACTTC. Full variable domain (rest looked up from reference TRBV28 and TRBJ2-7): DVKVTQSSRYLVKRTGEKVFLECVQDMDHENMFWYRQDPGLGLRLIYFSYDVKMKEKGDIPEGYSVSREKKERFSLILESASTNQTSMYLCASSFSRQLYEQYFGPGTRLTVT.

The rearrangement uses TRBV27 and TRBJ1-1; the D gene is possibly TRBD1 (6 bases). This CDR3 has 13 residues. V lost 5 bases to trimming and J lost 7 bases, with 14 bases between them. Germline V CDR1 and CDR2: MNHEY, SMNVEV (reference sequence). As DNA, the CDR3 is TGTGCCAGCAGTCCGCCCTCAGGGGTTGAAGCTTTCTTT. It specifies CASSPPSGVEAFF.

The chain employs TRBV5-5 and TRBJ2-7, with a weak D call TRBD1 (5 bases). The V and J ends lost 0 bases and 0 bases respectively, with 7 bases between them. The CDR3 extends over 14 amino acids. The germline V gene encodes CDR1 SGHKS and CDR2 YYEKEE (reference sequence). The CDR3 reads CASSLGRASYEQYF. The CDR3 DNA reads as TGTGCCAGCAGCTTGGGCAGGGCCTCCTACGAGCAGTACTTC.